These 2 T cell receptor beta chains came from one sample sequenced in a study of cytomegalovirus exposure and HLA in healthy donors. 13 Jbeta primers and 60 Vbeta primers were used for the PCR. TCRdb's copy holds only in-frame clones and misses some; the assay was immunoSEQ multiplex PCR. The sample has a few hundred thousand clones, 70% to 80% seen once; the top ten hold less than 3%. Material: PBMCs. The receptors come from a woman aged 25 to 39 in good health and CMV-seronegative.

The CDR3 is CASTIAVGRVNEKLFF. CDR3 DNA: TGTGCCAGTACCATCGCGGTGGGCAGGGTAAATGAAAAACTGTTTTTT. The chain uses TRBV19 and TRBJ1-4, with D possibly matching TRBD1 (5 bases). This CDR3 contains 16 residues. Trimming stripped 7 bases from V and 5 bases from J, with 20 bases between. Germline loops: CDR1 LNHDA, CDR2 SQIVND (reference sequence).

The rearrangement uses TRBV13 and TRBJ2-3; 7 bases agree with TRBD2. The CDR3 loop spans 15 amino acids. V gave up 7 bases and J gave up 2 bases; unmatched junction bases: 9. Germline V gives CDR1 PRHDT, CDR2 FYEKMQ (reference sequence). CDR3 in amino acids: CASTTGGSFTDTQYF. In DNA, the CDR3 is TGTGCCAGCACCACCGGCGGGAGCTTCACAGATACGCAGTATTTT.